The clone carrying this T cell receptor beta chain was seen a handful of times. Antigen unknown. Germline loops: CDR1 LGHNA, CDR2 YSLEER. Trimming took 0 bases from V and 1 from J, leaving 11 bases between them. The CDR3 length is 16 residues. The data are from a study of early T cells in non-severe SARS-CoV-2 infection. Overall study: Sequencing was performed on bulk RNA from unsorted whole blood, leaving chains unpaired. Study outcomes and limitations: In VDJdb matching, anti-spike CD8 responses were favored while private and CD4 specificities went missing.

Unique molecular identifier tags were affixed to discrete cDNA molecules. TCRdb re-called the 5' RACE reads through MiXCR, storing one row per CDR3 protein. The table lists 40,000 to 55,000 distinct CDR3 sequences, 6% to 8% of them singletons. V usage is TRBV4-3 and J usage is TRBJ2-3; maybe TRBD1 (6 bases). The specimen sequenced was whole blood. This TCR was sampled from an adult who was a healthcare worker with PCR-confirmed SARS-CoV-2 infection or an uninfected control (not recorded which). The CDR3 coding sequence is TGCGCCAGCAGCCAAGATAGGCCAGGGGGCACAGATACGCAGTATTTT. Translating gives CASSQDRPGGTDTQYF.